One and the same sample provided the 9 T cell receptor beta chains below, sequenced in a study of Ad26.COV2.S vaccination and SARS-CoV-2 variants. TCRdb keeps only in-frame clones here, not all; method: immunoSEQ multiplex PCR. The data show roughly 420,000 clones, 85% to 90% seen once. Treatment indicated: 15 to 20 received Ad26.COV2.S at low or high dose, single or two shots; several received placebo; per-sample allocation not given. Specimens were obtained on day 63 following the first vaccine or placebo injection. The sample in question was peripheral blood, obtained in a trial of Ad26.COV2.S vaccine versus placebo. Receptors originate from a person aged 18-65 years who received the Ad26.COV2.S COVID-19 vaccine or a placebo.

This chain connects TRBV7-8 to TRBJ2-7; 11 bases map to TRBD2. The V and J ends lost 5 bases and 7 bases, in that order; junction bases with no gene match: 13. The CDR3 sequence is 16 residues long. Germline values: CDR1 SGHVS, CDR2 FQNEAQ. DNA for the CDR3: TGTGCCAGCAGCCCAACGGCTAGCGGGGGGCCAGGTGAGCAGTACTTC. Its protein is CASSPTASGGPGEQYF.

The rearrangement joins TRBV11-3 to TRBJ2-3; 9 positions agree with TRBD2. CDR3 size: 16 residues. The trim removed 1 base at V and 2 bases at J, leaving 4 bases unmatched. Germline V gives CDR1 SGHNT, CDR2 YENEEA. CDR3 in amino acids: CASSLGRGGNTDTQYF. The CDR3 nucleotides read TGTGCCAGCAGCTTAGGGCGGGGGGGGAACACAGATACGCAGTATTTT. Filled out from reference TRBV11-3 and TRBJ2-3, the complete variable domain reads EAGVVQSPRYKIIEKKQPVAFWCNPISGHNTLYWYLQNLGQGPELLIRYENEEAVDDSQLPKDRFSAERLKGVDSTLKIQPAELGDSAVYLCASSLGRGGNTDTQYFGPGTRLTVL.

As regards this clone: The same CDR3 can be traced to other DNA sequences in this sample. The CDR3 region is CASSLGREGEKLFF. CDR3 nucleotide sequence: TGTGCCAGCAGCTTGGGGAGGGAGGGTGAAAAACTGTTTTTT. The chain couples TRBV7-9 to TRBJ1-4; D uncertain. Trimming removed 3 bases at V and 7 bases at J, with 12 bases between. The CDR3 runs 14 residues. Germline loops: CDR1 SEHNR, CDR2 FQNEAQ (reference sequence).

The CDR3 DNA sequence: TGTGCCACCACGACAGGGGGCCCGCGGGGCTCCTACAATGAGCAGTTCTTC. Protein: CATTTGGPRGSYNEQFF. The V and J genes are TRBV7-2 and TRBJ2-1; 10 bases map to TRBD1. The CDR3 totals 17 residues. After removal of 10 bases from V and 0 bases from J, the junction contained 12 bases not matched to a gene. CDR1 SGHTA and CDR2 FQGNSA come from the germline V gene.

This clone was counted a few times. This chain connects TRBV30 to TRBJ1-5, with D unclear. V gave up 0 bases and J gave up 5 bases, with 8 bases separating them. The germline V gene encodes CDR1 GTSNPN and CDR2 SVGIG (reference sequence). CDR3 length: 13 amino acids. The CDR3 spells CAWSVRGDQPQHF. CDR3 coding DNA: TGTGCCTGGAGTGTACGCGGGGATCAGCCCCAGCATTTT.

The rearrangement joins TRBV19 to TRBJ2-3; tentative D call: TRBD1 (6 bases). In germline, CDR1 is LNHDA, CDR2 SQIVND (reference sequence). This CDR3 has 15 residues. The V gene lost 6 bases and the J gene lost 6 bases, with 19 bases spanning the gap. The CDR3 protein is CASSTTQGPTDTQYF. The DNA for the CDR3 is TGTGCCAGTAGCACTACTCAGGGGCCTACTGATACGCAGTATTTT.

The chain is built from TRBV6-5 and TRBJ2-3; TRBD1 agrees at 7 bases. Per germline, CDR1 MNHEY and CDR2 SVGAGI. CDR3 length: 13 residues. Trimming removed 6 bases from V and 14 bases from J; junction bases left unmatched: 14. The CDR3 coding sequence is TGTGCCAGCAGCGGGACAGCCCTCCTTCTCTCGTATTTT. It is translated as CASSGTALLLSYF.

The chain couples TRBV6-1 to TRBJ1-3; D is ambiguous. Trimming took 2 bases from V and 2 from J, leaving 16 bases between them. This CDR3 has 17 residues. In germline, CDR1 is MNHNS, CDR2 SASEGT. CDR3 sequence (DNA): TGTGCCAGCAGTGAAAGTAGTCTACCTCGGGCTGGAAACACCATATATTTT. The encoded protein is CASSESSLPRAGNTIYF.

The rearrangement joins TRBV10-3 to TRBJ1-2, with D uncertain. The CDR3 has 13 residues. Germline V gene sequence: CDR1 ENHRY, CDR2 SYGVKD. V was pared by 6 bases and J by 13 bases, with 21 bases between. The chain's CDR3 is CAISLVALRESTF. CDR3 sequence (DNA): TGTGCCATCAGCCTCGTGGCCCTCCGAGAAAGCACCTTC.